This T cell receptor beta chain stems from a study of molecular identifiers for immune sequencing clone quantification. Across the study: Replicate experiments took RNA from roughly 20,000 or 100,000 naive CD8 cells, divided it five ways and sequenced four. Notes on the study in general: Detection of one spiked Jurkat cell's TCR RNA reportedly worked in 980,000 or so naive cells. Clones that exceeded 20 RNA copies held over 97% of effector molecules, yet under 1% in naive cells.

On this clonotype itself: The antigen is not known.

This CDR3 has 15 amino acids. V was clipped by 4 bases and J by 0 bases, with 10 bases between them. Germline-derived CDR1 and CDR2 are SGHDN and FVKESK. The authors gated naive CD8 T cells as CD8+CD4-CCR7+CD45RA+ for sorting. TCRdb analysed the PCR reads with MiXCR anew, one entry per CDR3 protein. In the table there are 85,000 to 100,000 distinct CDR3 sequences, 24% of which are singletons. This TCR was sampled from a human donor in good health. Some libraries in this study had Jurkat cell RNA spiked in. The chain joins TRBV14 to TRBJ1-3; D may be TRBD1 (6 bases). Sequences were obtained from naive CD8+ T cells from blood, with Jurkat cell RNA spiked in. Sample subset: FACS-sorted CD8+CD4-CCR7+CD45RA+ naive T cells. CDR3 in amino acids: CASSPPRGSGNTIYF. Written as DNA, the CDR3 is TGTGCCAGCAGCCCTCCCAGGGGCTCTGGAAACACCATATATTTT.